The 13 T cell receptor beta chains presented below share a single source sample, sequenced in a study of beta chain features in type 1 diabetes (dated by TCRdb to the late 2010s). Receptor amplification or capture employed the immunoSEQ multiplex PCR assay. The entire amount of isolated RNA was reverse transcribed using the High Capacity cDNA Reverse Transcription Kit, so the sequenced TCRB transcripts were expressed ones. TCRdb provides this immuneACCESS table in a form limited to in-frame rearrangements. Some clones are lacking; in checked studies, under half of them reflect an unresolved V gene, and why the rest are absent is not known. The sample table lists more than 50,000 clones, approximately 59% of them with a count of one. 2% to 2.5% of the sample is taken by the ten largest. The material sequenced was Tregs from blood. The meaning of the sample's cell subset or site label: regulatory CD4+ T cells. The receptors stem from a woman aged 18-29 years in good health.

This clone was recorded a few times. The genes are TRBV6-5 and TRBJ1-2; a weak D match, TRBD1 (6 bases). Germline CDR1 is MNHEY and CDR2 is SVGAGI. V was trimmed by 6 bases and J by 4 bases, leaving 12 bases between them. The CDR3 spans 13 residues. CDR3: CASRTGLGYGYTF. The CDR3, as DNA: TGTGCCAGCAGAACAGGGTTGGGCTATGGCTACACCTTC.

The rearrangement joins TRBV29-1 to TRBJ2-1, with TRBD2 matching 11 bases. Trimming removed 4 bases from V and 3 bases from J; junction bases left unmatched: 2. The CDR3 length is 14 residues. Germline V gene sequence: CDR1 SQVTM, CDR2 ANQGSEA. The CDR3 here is CSVVGTSGYNEQFF. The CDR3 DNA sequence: TGCAGCGTTGTGGGGACTAGCGGCTACAATGAGCAGTTCTTC.

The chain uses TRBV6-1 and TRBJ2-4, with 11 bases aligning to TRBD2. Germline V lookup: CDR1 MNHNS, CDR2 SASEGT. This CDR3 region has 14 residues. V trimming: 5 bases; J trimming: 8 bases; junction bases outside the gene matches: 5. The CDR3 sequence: CASSISGGADIQYF. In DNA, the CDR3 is TGTGCCAGCAGTATTAGCGGGGGGGCGGACATTCAGTACTTC.

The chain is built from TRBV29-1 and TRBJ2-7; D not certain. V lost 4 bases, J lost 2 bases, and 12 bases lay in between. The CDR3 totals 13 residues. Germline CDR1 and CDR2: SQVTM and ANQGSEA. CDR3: CSVGQSVTYEQYF. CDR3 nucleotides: TGCAGCGTTGGGCAAAGCGTCACCTACGAGCAGTACTTC.

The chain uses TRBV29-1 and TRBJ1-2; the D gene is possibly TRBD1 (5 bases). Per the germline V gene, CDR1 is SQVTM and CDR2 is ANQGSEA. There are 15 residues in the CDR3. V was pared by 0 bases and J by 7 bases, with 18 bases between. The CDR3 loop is CSVEDTSAGNSGYTF. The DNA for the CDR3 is TGCAGCGTTGAAGATACGTCGGCAGGGAACAGTGGCTACACCTTC.

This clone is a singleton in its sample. The CDR3 DNA sequence: TGTGCCAGTAGTGTACAGGGGCAAACCGGGGAGCTGTTTTTT. It translates to CASSVQGQTGELFF. V usage is TRBV19 and J usage is TRBJ2-2, with 7 bases aligning to TRBD1. V was clipped by 5 bases and J by 5 bases; unmatched bases: 5. Germline CDR1 and CDR2: LNHDA and SQIVND (reference sequence). The CDR3 runs to 14 residues.

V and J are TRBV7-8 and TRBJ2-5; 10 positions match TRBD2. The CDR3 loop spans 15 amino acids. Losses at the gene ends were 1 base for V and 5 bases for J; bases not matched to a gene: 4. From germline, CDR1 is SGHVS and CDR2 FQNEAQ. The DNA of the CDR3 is TGTGCCAGCAGCTTAGAAGGAGCGGGGGGGGAGACCCAGTACTTC. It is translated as CASSLEGAGGETQYF.

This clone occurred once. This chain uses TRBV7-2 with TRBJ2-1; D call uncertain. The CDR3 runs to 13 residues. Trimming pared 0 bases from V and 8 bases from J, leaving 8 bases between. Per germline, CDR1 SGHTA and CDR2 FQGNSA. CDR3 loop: CASSLARVDEQFF. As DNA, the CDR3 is TGTGCCAGCAGCTTAGCCCGGGTAGATGAGCAGTTCTTC.

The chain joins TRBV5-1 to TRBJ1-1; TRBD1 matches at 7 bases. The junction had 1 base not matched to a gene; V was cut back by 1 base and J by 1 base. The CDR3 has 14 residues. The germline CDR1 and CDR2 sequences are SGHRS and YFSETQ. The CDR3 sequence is CASSLPGGNTEAFF. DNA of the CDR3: TGCGCCAGCAGCTTGCCAGGGGGGAACACTGAAGCTTTCTTT.

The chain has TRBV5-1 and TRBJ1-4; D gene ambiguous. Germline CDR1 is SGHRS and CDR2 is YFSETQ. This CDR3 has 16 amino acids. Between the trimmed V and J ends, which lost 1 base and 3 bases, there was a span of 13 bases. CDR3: CASSLLGGQANEKLFF. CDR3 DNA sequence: TGCGCCAGCAGCTTGCTCGGAGGGCAGGCTAATGAAAAACTGTTTTTT.

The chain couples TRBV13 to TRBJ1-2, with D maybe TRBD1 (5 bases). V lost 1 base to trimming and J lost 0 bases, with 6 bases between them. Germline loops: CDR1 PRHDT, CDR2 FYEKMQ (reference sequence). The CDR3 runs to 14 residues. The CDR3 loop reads CASSLAGANYGYTF. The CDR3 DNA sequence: TGTGCCAGCAGCTTAGCGGGGGCTAACTATGGCTACACCTTC.

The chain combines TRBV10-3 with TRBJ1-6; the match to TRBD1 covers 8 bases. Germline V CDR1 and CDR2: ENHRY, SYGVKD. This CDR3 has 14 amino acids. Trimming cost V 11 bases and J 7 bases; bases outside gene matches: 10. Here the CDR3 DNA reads TGTGCCTCCCAATTGACAGGGGTGAATTCACCCCTCCACTTT. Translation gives CASQLTGVNSPLHF.

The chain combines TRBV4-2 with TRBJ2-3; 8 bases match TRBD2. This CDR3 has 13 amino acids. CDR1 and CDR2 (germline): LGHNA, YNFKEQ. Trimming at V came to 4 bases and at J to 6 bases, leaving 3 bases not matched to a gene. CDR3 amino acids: CASSLSGADTQYF. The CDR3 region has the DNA TGTGCCAGCAGCCTTAGCGGGGCCGATACGCAGTATTTT.